Given below is one T cell receptor beta chain in context. The target of this receptor is not known. There are no base qualities to consult, and no much larger clone falls within one base. This sample was taken from a study of lymphopenia after photon versus proton radiotherapy (dated 2019 in TCRdb). Background for the entire study: In patients with gastrointestinal tumors who developed high-grade lymphopenia, the study compared the immunological effects of photon radiation therapy with those of proton radiation therapy. The 20 patients in the cohort had gastrointestinal tumors, were treated with either photon or proton therapy, and subsequently developed lymphopenia. The goal of the study was to describe how the two radiation modalities differ in their effects on the immune system. The study at large found these results: Once the lymphocyte count had reached its nadir, the repertoires of photon-treated patients showed oligoclonal expansion, particularly of CD8+ Temra cells, and this expansion drove the decline in diversity. Among patients across the cohort who died, overall survival time showed an inverse correlation with a larger post-nadir drop in TCR diversity. Relative stability during treatment was observed in proton-treated patients, whereas loss of naive T cells and TCR diversity and gain of effector/memory populations were observed in photon-treated patients. The survival association was assessed only in patients who died, and better survival with proton therapy was presented by the authors as a possibility rather than a demonstrated result.

Libraries were prepared through the immunoSEQ multiplex PCR assay. Deep sequencing of rearranged TCR beta loci, alongside multiparametric flow cytometry, was used to profile T cell repertoires. In its TCRdb copy, this immuneACCESS table keeps in-frame sequences only and misses some clones. Where compared with another copy, unresolved V genes explain less than half of these, and the others have no known cause. The sample table records thousands of clones; roughly four fifths of these occur just once. The ten most abundant clones make up about half of the sample. Trimmed from V: 5 bases; trimmed from J: 4 bases; junction bases lacking a gene match: 7. The CDR3 spans 15 residues, from the cysteine through the phenylalanine. Of all the DNA, just the CDR3 is kept, 45 bases in frame from base 1. Looking up the germline V gene yields CDR1 SGHVS and CDR2 FQNEAQ.

Sequencing used peripheral blood, obtained from a patient treated with photon-based radiotherapy. The chain links TRBV7-8 with TRBJ2-2; 7 of the junction bases match TRBD2. This receptor was taken from a man aged 25 to 40 with gastric cancer. The DNA sequence is as follows: TGTGCCAGCAGCCTAAGCGGGGCAGGCACCGGGGAGCTGTTTTTT. Translated, it reads CASSLSGAGTGELFF.